This T cell receptor (beta chain) was recorded in a study of OX40 agonist ivuxolimab in advanced cancers. Study background: An agonistic human IgG2 monoclonal antibody against OX40 (CD134) was given.

Clones were sequenced by immunoSEQ multiplex PCR, and TCRdb holds only the in-frame ones, with some missing. The table has fewer than 100,000 clones, roughly 91% seen once. The sample here was CD4+ or CD8+ T cells sorted from blood, taken in a trial of the OX40 agonist ivuxolimab. The TCR comes from an adult with an advanced solid tumor such as melanoma, head and neck, liver or kidney cancer.

For the CDR3, the DNA is TGTGCCAGCAGCTCTACAGGGAACCGGGAAAAACTGTTTTTT. This translates into CASSSTGNREKLFF. This chain connects TRBV7-9 to TRBJ1-4, with D tentatively TRBD1 (6 bases). CDR1 and CDR2 (germline): SEHNR, FQNEAQ (reference sequence). The CDR3 sequence is 14 residues long. V was cut by 4 bases and J by 8 bases, with 14 bases left in between.